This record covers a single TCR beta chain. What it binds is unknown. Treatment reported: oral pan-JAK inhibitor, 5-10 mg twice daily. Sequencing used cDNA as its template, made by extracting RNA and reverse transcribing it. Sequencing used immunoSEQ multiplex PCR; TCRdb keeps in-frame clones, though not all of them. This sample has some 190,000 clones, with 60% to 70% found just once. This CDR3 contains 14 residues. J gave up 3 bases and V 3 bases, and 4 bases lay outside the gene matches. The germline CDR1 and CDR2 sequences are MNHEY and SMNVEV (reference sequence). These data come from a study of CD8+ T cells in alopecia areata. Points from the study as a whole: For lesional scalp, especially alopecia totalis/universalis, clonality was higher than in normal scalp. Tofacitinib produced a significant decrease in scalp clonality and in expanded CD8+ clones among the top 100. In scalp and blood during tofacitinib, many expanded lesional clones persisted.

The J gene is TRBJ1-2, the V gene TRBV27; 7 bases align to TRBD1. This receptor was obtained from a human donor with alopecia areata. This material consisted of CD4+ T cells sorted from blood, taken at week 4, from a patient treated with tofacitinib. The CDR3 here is CASSFTGADYGYTF. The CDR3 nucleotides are TGTGCCAGCAGTTTTACAGGGGCGGACTATGGCTACACCTTC.